The clone carrying this T cell receptor (beta chain) is a singleton in its sample. Its specificity is not known. This entry comes from a study of T cell responses to AZD1222 COVID-19 vaccine. Overall study: Analyses pooled second doses at about 4 or about 12 weeks.

Study conclusions and caveats: At 160-218 and 743-854, vaccine-associated CD4 TCRs were dominant, and they spanned spike. Donors, mostly white British, included more females; clonal diversity was possibly underestimated. Spike-specific TCR breadth rose after two AZD1222 doses, and depth rose as well.

Profiling relied on immunoSEQ multiplex PCR, and the TCRdb table lists in-frame clones only, not all of them. This table has 110,000 to 150,000 clones, 92% appearing once. V was shortened by 0 bases and J by 1 base, with 15 bases between the two germline ends. Per germline, CDR1 SGHRS and CDR2 YFSETQ. This CDR3 comprises 17 residues. The receptor's source is an adult in good health. Here the sequenced sample was peripheral blood, taken on day 0 of AZD1222 vaccination. V is TRBV5-1 and J is TRBJ2-3, with D perhaps TRBD1 (7 bases). CDR3 coding DNA: TGCGCCAGCAGCTTGGGGACAGGAGGGAAGGGCACAGATACGCAGTATTTT. This gives the protein CASSLGTGGKGTDTQYF.